This T cell receptor beta chain was sequenced in a study of shared clonotypes between healthy human individuals (dated by TCRdb to 2019 to 2021). As for the study more broadly: A couple of women and three men aged 18 to 49 years were included in the cohort. For each donor, CD4 naive and CD4 memory were each run on three plates, CD8 naive on two plates, and CD8 memory on one plate. To increase sequencing depth and limit assay-specific biases, TCR repertoire library preparation and sequencing were carried out by different laboratories using diverse techniques. The study deeply sequenced blood TCR repertoires of five healthy adults to estimate repertoire size and the extent of clonotype sharing between individuals. Per donor, leukapheresis produced somewhere between about 0.9 and 9 billion PBMCs.

TCR CDR3 regions were amplified from genomic DNA by multiplex PCR using the deep immunoSEQ assay. Extracted genomic DNA from each cell subset was distributed evenly across all wells of several immunoSEQ 96-well plates, and each plate was treated as a replicate. For sorted subsets, each replicate PCR was loaded with approximately 200 ng genomic DNA, equivalent to 32,000 or so T cell genomes. Purified libraries were quantified with a Qubit 3.0 fluorometer, sized on a Bioanalyzer 2100, and re-quantified with the KAPA Library Quantification kit. Every immunoSEQ 96-well plate was sequenced on a separate single-read 150-cycle Illumina NextSeq 550 flow cell. The original methods were these. Because the immunoSEQ output held only junctional sequences and lacked quality scores, the filtering could not match the filtering applied to full-length reads. To assign V/J genes and CDR3, sequences were annotated using PyIR, a Python wrapper for IgBLAST v1.9, with IMGT germline references. Any read was removed if the V/J assignment was weak (E-value above 1e-6), the CDR3 was missing, or the read contained stop codons, out-of-frame junctions, or ambiguous translated residues. V3J clonotypes were defined as sequences sharing the same inferred V gene, J gene, and CDR3 amino acid sequence. To compute the percentage overlap between repertoires, the number of shared unique clonotypes was divided by the size of the smaller repertoire. Three approaches were used to assess repertoire richness: RTK rarefaction, the Chao1 estimator, and Recon v2.1 estimates of unobserved clonotypes. Generation probabilities for all TCRbeta clonotypes obtained by the gDNA method from a few donors were computed using OLGA. In its TCRdb copy, this immuneACCESS table keeps in-frame sequences only and misses some clones. Where compared with another copy, unresolved V genes explain less than half of these, and the others have no known cause. D and trimming come from the DNA, and the V and J calls and clone size come from that table. The sample table contains approximately 530,000 clones; only one count was recorded for about 96% of them. Under 0.065% of the sample belongs to the ten largest clones.

V is pared back by 0 bases and J by 6 bases, with 12 bases lying between the germline termini. The cysteine opens and the phenylalanine closes a CDR3 of 15 amino acids. This entry keeps only the CDR3 DNA: 45 bases, framed from base 1. The germline V gene specifies SGHDN as CDR1 and FVKESK as CDR2. As concerns this clone: Its antigen remains unidentified. No much larger clonotype is one base removed from it; base qualities were not supplied.

Here is what the overall study found, with its caveats: Sampling was restricted to blood, and TCR repertoires in tissues likely differ from the TCR repertoires found in blood. Because the study included a small number of donors, the genetic and exposure-history diversity represented was limited. Larger estimated clonotype richness was generally found for naive subsets than for memory subsets. Across a few donors, roughly 5% of naive CD4, over 3% of naive CD8, 2% to 2.5% of memory CD4, and over 0.35% of memory CD8 clonotypes were shared. Higher generation probabilities were observed for clonotypes shared by all four sorted-subset donors than for non-shared clonotypes. Pairwise subsampling indicated that sequencing depth was expected to affect the degree of clonotype sharing among donors. Rarefaction of sorted-subset datasets indicated incomplete sequencing despite the large sequencing depth.

The donors were healthy, HIV-negative adults who had no recently reported acute infections or vaccinations. Every donor was a Caucasian adult residing in Nashville, Tennessee, USA. CD4+ T cells were enriched through magnetic negative selection, after which naive cells were positively selected on CD45RA and the remaining negative fraction served as the memory subset. After blood collection by leukapheresis, PBMCs were isolated using Ficoll-Histopaque density gradient centrifugation and then cryopreserved in the vapor phase of liquid nitrogen. Purity and quantity of every magnetically sorted T cell population were checked by analytical flow cytometry. Genomic DNA was isolated from every sorted fraction and measured by UV absorbance on a Nanodrop 2000c.

The chain is made from TRBV14 and TRBJ1-5; the D gene is perhaps TRBD1, on 5 matching bases. The sequencing sample was made of naive CD4+ T cells sorted from blood. The sample's cell subset or site label, in plain terms: CD45RA+ positively selected. This clonotype originated in a woman aged 25 to 39 in good health. The DNA sequence follows: TGTGCCAGCAGCCAAGACCTGGCAGGGAGTCAGCCCCAGCATTTT. It codes for CASSQDLAGSQPQHF.